In this sample, the clone carrying this T cell receptor (beta chain) turned up a few times. Its cognate antigen is unknown. Time point defined: newly diagnosed GD, antithyroid drugs for less than 3 months. PBMC RNA was the source of the TCR library. The authors diagnosed Graves' disease using American Thyroid Association guidelines. This record belongs to a study of regulatory T cells in long-lasting Graves disease. Study background: Those Graves' patients who were newly diagnosed had been on antithyroid drugs under 3 months. General study findings and limits: TRBV28, TRBJ1-2 and TRBJ2-5 were segments that persistent disease favored.

Germline V gene data show CDR1 as MDHEN and CDR2 as SYDVKM. The germline V and J ends were trimmed by 0 bases and 6 bases, with 14 bases remaining between them. The CDR3 length is 15 residues. In building TCR beta libraries, iRepertoire HTBI primers were used together with Arm-PCR of CDR3 regions. TCRdb redid the calling of the multiplex PCR reads with MiXCR, one entry per CDR3 protein. The profile shows around 500,000 distinct CDR3 sequences, around 12% of them singletons. This sample also appeared in a second study, on T cells in Graves' hyperthyroidism and ophthalmopathy. That paper notes: It was uncontrolled infection, other autoimmune disease, pregnancy or lactation that excluded patients.

The TCR comes from a woman aged 30 to 39 with Graves disease. The material sequenced was peripheral blood mononuclear cells (PBMCs), taken at new diagnosis, from a patient treated with antithyroid drugs. This rearrangement joins TRBV28 to TRBJ1-2; a weak D match, TRBD1 (5 bases). CDR3 sequence: CASSLWPGLVDGYTF. CDR3 nucleotide sequence: TGTGCCAGCAGTTTATGGCCAGGGCTCGTGGATGGCTACACCTTC.